The 17 T cell receptor beta chains below were found in one sample sequenced in a study of control samples from healthy donors and cancer patients. Sequencing used immunoSEQ multiplex PCR; TCRdb keeps in-frame clones, though not all of them. Among about 120,000 clones listed, more than 75% were seen once. Sequences were obtained from blood. The receptor set was obtained from a woman in her seventies in good health.

The chain uses TRBV14 and TRBJ2-1; D gene uncertain. Germline CDR1 reads SGHDN; CDR2 reads FVKESK. Trimming removed 0 bases from V and 3 bases from J, with 6 bases in between. The CDR3 sequence is 14 residues long. The CDR3 nucleotides are TGTGCCAGCAGCCAAGAGGGGATCTACAATGAGCAGTTCTTC. This translates into CASSQEGIYNEQFF.

The chain employs TRBV4-3 and TRBJ1-4; TRBD1 aligns across 9 bases. CDR3 length: 15 amino acids. Trimming took 3 bases from V and 6 from J; bases not matched to a gene: 5. The germline gives CDR1 LGHNA, CDR2 YSLEER. Here the CDR3 DNA reads TGCGCCAGCAGCCATGCACAGGGGGCTCATGAAAAACTGTTTTTT. Translated: CASSHAQGAHEKLFF.

V is TRBV27 and J is TRBJ1-2; D perhaps matches TRBD1 (5 bases). CDR1 MNHEY and CDR2 SMNVEV come from the germline V gene (reference sequence). This CDR3 contains 13 residues. Deletions cut 3 bases from V and 6 bases from J, with 11 bases between. The CDR3 spells CASSFFGGDGYTF. The CDR3, as DNA: TGTGCCAGCAGTTTTTTCGGGGGGGATGGCTACACCTTC.

In its sample, this clone was seen a few times. This chain joins TRBV3-1 (or the pseudogene TRBV3-2) and TRBJ2-5; D ambiguous. The CDR3 extends over 11 amino acids. V dropped 0 bases and J dropped 7 bases, with 3 bases sitting between them. Germline V gene lookup returns CDR1 LGHDT and CDR2 YNNKEL (reference sequence). CDR3 in DNA: TGTGCCAGCAGCCAAGAGAGGACCCAGTACTTC. Translated, it gives CASSQERTQYF.

In the case of this clone: The same CDR3 is also encoded by other DNA sequences in this sample. The rearrangement links TRBV6-5 to TRBJ1-1, with D hard to call. Per the germline V gene, CDR1 is MNHEY and CDR2 is SVGAGI. The CDR3 has 11 residues. V was pared by 1 base and J by 3 bases, with 0 bases between. The CDR3 DNA reads as TGTGCCAGCAGTTACTACACTGAAGCTTTCTTT. Protein: CASSYYTEAFF.

This clone is a singleton in its sample. CDR3 DNA: TGTGCCAGCAGCCTCCAACAGGGGGGGACTGAAGCTTTCTTT. This codes for CASSLQQGGTEAFF. The rearrangement joins TRBV7-9 to TRBJ1-1; 8 bases align to TRBD1. The CDR3 covers 14 residues. Trimming cost V 5 bases and J 5 bases; bases outside gene matches: 7. CDR1 and CDR2 from the germline V gene are SEHNR and FQNEAQ (reference sequence).

The chain uses TRBV18 and TRBJ1-3; D is unclear. Germline V gives CDR1 KGHSH, CDR2 LQKENI. The CDR3 is 16 residues long. Trimming cost V 3 bases and J 0 bases, with 12 bases left between them. For the CDR3, the DNA is TGTGCCAGCTCACCTGACATGACGGGCTCTGGAAACACCATATATTTT. This sequence encodes CASSPDMTGSGNTIYF. The whole variable domain, filled in from reference TRBV18 and TRBJ1-3, reads NAGVMQNPRHLVRRRGQEARLRCSPMKGHSHVYWYRQLPEEGLKFMVYLQKENIIDESGMPKERFSAEFPKEGPSILRIQQVVRGDSAAYFCASSPDMTGSGNTIYFGEGSWLTVV.

With regard to this clone: This CDR3 is also generated by other DNA sequences in the sample. The genes are TRBV29-1 and TRBJ2-7; 10 bases align to TRBD2. This CDR3 is 14 amino acids long. J was trimmed by 7 bases and V by 5 bases; bases with no gene match: 11. Germline V gene data show CDR1 as SQVTM and CDR2 as ANQGSEA. CDR3 region: CSVPGSGGAGEQYF. DNA for the CDR3: TGCAGCGTTCCCGGCAGCGGGGGGGCGGGGGAGCAGTACTTC.

This clone was counted a single time. V is TRBV12-5 and J is TRBJ2-7, with a tentative D call TRBD1 (5 bases). Germline CDR1 reads LGHNT; CDR2 reads FRNRAP. Trimming pared 0 bases from V and 1 base from J, leaving 13 bases between. The CDR3 runs to 16 residues. The CDR3 sequence is CASGLVNQGWSYEQYF. CDR3 coding DNA: TGTGCTAGTGGTTTGGTAAACCAGGGTTGGTCCTACGAGCAGTACTTC.

This clone was seen just once. The chain recombines TRBV19 with TRBJ2-3, with 11 bases fitting TRBD1. In germline, CDR1 is LNHDA, CDR2 SQIVND (reference sequence). The CDR3 loop spans 17 amino acids. After removal of 5 bases from V and 1 base from J, the junction contained 8 bases not matched to a gene. CDR3 in amino acids: CASSGRDRGEGTDTQYF. The CDR3 coding sequence is TGTGCCAGTAGTGGCCGGGACAGGGGGGAGGGCACAGATACGCAGTATTTT.

The rearrangement uses TRBV27 and TRBJ2-5; TRBD2 aligns across 10 bases. The germline gives CDR1 MNHEY, CDR2 SMNVEV (reference sequence). This CDR3 contains 15 residues. J gave up 4 bases and V 8 bases, and 10 bases lay outside the gene matches. The CDR3 DNA sequence: TGTGCCAGCGTCTCCAGCGGGGGGGCCAGAGAGACCCAGTACTTC. This sequence encodes CASVSSGGARETQYF.

The chain uses TRBV5-4 and TRBJ2-7, with TRBD1 identical over 7 bases. The germline CDR1 and CDR2 sequences are SGHNT and YYREEE (reference sequence). This CDR3 comprises 14 residues. J was trimmed by 7 bases and V by 4 bases; bases with no gene match: 11. The CDR3 DNA is TGTGCCAGCAGCACTGACAGGGTGTCTTTGGAGCAGTACTTC. This encodes CASSTDRVSLEQYF. Looking up the rest from reference TRBV5-4 and TRBJ2-7 gives the full variable domain: ETGVTQSPTHLIKTRGQQVTLRCSSQSGHNTVSWYQQALGQGPQFIFQYYREEENGRGNFPPRFSGLQFPNYSSELNVNALELDDSALYLCASSTDRVSLEQYFGPGTRLTVT.

The gene calls are TRBV27 and TRBJ2-3, with D tentatively TRBD1 or TRBD2 (5 bases each). The V end was cut by 6 bases, the J end by 8 bases, with 18 bases between. The CDR3 is 14 residues long. Germline V lookup: CDR1 MNHEY, CDR2 SMNVEV (reference sequence). CDR3 region: CASRGDALVGTQYF. The CDR3, as DNA: TGTGCCAGCAGAGGGGACGCGCTAGTCGGTACGCAGTATTTT.

This chain joins TRBV6-2 or TRBV6-3 and TRBJ1-1; 8 bases match TRBD1. CDR3 size: 16 residues. Germline CDR1 and CDR2: MNHEY and SVGEGT. Germline trimming cut 2 bases from V and 4 bases from J; bases unmatched to any gene: 9. CDR3 DNA sequence: TGTGCCAGCAGTTACGCCAACAGGGGGAGCGGCACTGAAGCTTTCTTT. Protein sequence: CASSYANRGSGTEAFF.

The rearrangement uses TRBV27 and TRBJ2-7; the match to TRBD1 covers 9 bases. The trim removed 5 bases at V and 4 bases at J, leaving 15 bases unmatched. Germline CDR1 reads MNHEY; CDR2 reads SMNVEV (reference sequence). The CDR3 has 17 amino acids. The CDR3, as DNA: TGTGCCAGCAGTACTAGACAGGGGGGTGCCTTGTTGTACGAGCAGTACTTC. Protein: CASSTRQGGALLYEQYF.

V gene TRBV2 combines with J gene TRBJ1-1; tentatively, D is TRBD1 (5 bases). V was trimmed by 6 bases and J by 5 bases, leaving 16 bases between them. The CDR3 is 14 residues long. The germline V gene encodes CDR1 SNHLY and CDR2 FYNNEI. CDR3: CASRGEGLETEAFF. DNA for the CDR3: TGTGCCAGCAGGGGAGAGGGGTTAGAGACTGAAGCTTTCTTT.

J is TRBJ1-4 and V is TRBV7-9; 8 nucleotides align to TRBD1. CDR3 length equals 16 residues. Germline loops: CDR1 SEHNR, CDR2 FQNEAQ (reference sequence). V lost 4 bases to trimming and J lost 7 bases; unmatched junction nucleotides: 11. CDR3: CASSSGLKGQAEKLFF. CDR3 DNA sequence: TGTGCCAGCAGCTCCGGCCTTAAGGGACAGGCTGAAAAACTGTTTTTT.